The 29 T cell receptor beta chains below come from one sample, sequenced in a study of neurological immune-mediated disorders. TCRdb reprocessed the 5' RACE reads with MiXCR, giving one entry per CDR3 protein. The sample carries tens of thousands of distinct CDR3 sequences, approximately 2.8% recorded once. Sequencing was carried out using PBMCs. All receptors come from a woman younger than 45 with multiple sclerosis.

This clonotype was counted at least ten times. The rearrangement joins TRBV7-9 to TRBJ2-7, with TRBD2 as a possible D gene (6 bases). Germline V lookup: CDR1 SEHNR, CDR2 FQNEAQ (reference sequence). Trimming removed 3 bases at V and 4 bases at J, with 10 bases between. The CDR3 has 13 amino acids. The CDR3 loop is CASSFPGRYEQYF. In DNA form, the CDR3 reads TGTGCCAGCAGCTTCCCAGGGAGGTACGAGCAGTACTTC.

This clonotype came up many times. The chain links TRBV20-1 to TRBJ2-5, with D perhaps matching TRBD2 (5 bases). The CDR3 spans 12 residues. CDR1 and CDR2 (germline): DFQATT, SNEGSKA (reference sequence). V was shortened by 6 bases and J by 10 bases, with 18 bases between the two germline ends. This CDR3 reads CSAGGQSLGQYF. The CDR3 nucleotides read TGCAGTGCAGGCGGGCAGAGCCTTGGCCAGTACTTC.

This clonotype was recorded many times. The chain is built from TRBV5-1 and TRBJ2-1; tentatively, D is TRBD1 (6 bases). The CDR3 is 16 amino acids. Trimming left V 3 bases short and J 3 bases short, with 16 bases between. Germline CDR1 SGHRS, CDR2 YFSETQ. CDR3 sequence (DNA): TGCGCCAGCAGCTACGTGTCGGGACAAAGCTACAATGAGCAGTTCTTC. It translates to CASSYVSGQSYNEQFF.

This clonotype was seen many times. The chain combines TRBV7-9 with TRBJ2-1, with 8 bases fitting TRBD2. The CDR3 extends over 16 amino acids. The trim removed 5 bases at V and 0 bases at J, leaving 6 bases unmatched. Germline values: CDR1 SEHNR, CDR2 FQNEAQ (reference sequence). CDR3: CASSHRGGSSYNEQFF. CDR3 DNA: TGTGCCAGCAGCCACCGCGGGGGGAGCTCCTACAATGAGCAGTTCTTC. Based on the CDR3 plus reference TRBV7-9 and TRBJ2-1, the full variable domain is DTGVSQNPRHKITKRGQNVTFRCDPISEHNRLYWYRQTLGQGPEFLTYFQNEAQLEKSRLLSDRFSAERPKGSFSTLEIQRTEQGDSAMYLCASSHRGGSSYNEQFFGPGTRLTVL.

This clonotype was detected many times. The chain is built from TRBV28 and TRBJ2-1; possible D gene TRBD1, 6 bases. V was trimmed by 6 bases and J by 7 bases, leaving 13 bases between them. This CDR3 has 13 amino acids. Looked up from germline, CDR1 is MDHEN and CDR2 is SYDVKM. For the CDR3, the DNA is TGTGCCAGCAGCCAGGGGAGTAATAATGAGCAGTTCTTC. Protein: CASSQGSNNEQFF.

Many counts were recorded for this clonotype. This chain connects TRBV5-1 to TRBJ2-3, with D perhaps TRBD1 (6 bases). This CDR3 contains 14 residues. Trimming took off 7 bases at V and 4 bases at J, with 16 bases between the two ends. Germline V lookup: CDR1 SGHRS, CDR2 YFSETQ. CDR3 bases: TGCGCCAGCTTCCAGGGGCAGGCCGCAGATACGCAGTATTTT. Residues: CASFQGQAADTQYF.

This clonotype has a count of ten or more. This chain uses TRBV5-1 with TRBJ1-2; possible D gene TRBD1, 5 bases. This CDR3 is built from 18 residues. V lost 0 bases to trimming and J lost 4 bases, with 22 bases between them. The germline gives CDR1 SGHRS, CDR2 YFSETQ. As DNA, the CDR3 is TGCGCCAGCAGCTTGGGCGACAGTTCCCTTAGGAGAACCTATGGCTACACCTTC. Protein sequence: CASSLGDSSLRRTYGYTF.

This clonotype has a count of ten or more. V is TRBV5-1 and J is TRBJ1-1; 7 bases line up with TRBD1. The germline gives CDR1 SGHRS, CDR2 YFSETQ. The V and J ends lost 7 bases and 3 bases, in that order; junction bases with no gene match: 6. The CDR3 spans 13 residues. DNA for the CDR3: TGCGCCAGCGGCGACAGGGTCCACACTGAAGCTTTCTTT. Encoded protein: CASGDRVHTEAFF.

This clonotype was picked up many times. The V and J genes are TRBV5-1 and TRBJ2-7; tentatively, D is TRBD2 (5 bases). CDR3 length equals 14 residues. CDR1 is SGHRS and CDR2 is YFSETQ in the germline V gene. Trimming left V 0 bases short and J 3 bases short, with 10 bases between. CDR3 in DNA: TGCGCCAGCAGCTTGGGAGGGTCCCTCTACGAGCAGTACTTC. Translating gives CASSLGGSLYEQYF.

In its sample, this clonotype was seen many times. The rearrangement links TRBV7-9 to TRBJ2-7, with a tentative D call TRBD1 (5 bases). CDR3 length: 13 amino acids. The V gene's germline CDR1 is SEHNR and CDR2 FQNEAQ (reference sequence). Trimming pared 8 bases from V and 3 bases from J, leaving 14 bases between. The CDR3, as DNA: TGTGCCAGCTCAAGGACACCAGACTACGAGCAGTACTTC. It encodes CASSRTPDYEQYF.

This clonotype was seen ten or more times. The genes are TRBV6-5 and TRBJ2-7; TRBD1 matches 10 bases. This CDR3 has 12 amino acids. Per the germline V gene, CDR1 is MNHEY and CDR2 is SVGAGI. The V and J ends lost 10 bases and 5 bases, in that order; junction bases with no gene match: 5. The chain's CDR3 is CAKTDRGDEQYF. CDR3 nucleotide sequence: TGTGCCAAAACGGACAGGGGGGACGAGCAGTACTTC.

This clonotype was found many times. The gene calls are TRBV15 and TRBJ1-1; possibly TRBD1 for D (6 bases). The ends were cut back, 6 bases at V and 0 bases at J, with 14 bases in the middle. The CDR3 loop spans 15 amino acids. Looked up from germline, CDR1 is LNHNV and CDR2 is YYDKDF (reference sequence). DNA for the CDR3: TGTGCCACCAGATACAGGGTCTTTTTGAACACTGAAGCTTTCTTT. Its protein product is CATRYRVFLNTEAFF.

This clonotype was counted many times. This chain links TRBV18 with TRBJ1-1, with no clear D. Trimming left V 3 bases short and J 4 bases short, with 3 bases between. Per the germline V gene, CDR1 is KGHSH and CDR2 is LQKENI. The CDR3 contains 11 residues. CDR3 bases: TGTGCCAGCTCACCGGCCACTGAAGCTTTCTTT. This gives the protein CASSPATEAFF.

This clonotype was counted only a few times. Since a much larger clone is just one base distant, this may be a read error. CDR3 protein: CVSSLGDYGYTF. CDR3 sequence (DNA): TGTGTCAGCAGCTTAGGGGACTATGGCTACACCTTC. This chain uses TRBV5-6 with TRBJ1-2; D might be TRBD1 (5 bases). CDR3 length equals 12 residues. CDR1 and CDR2 from the germline V gene are SGHDT and YYEEEE.

This clonotype was found many times. The rearrangement uses TRBV9 and TRBJ1-1; no firm D call. CDR1 SGDLS and CDR2 YYNGEE come from the germline V gene. This CDR3 is built from 14 residues. Deletions cut 3 bases from V and 1 base from J, with 10 bases between. The CDR3 is CASSGGLQNTEAFF. The CDR3 DNA reads as TGTGCCAGCAGCGGCGGACTGCAGAACACTGAAGCTTTCTTT.

There are a few counts of this clonotype. V is TRBV18 and J is TRBJ2-1; 13 nucleotides line up with TRBD2. This CDR3 region has 15 residues. Germline trimming cut 4 bases from V and 8 bases from J; bases unmatched to any gene: 5. Germline CDR1 and CDR2: KGHSH and LQKENI. The CDR3 bases are TGTGCCAGCTCACAACTAGCGGGAGGGCCGGATGAGCAGTTCTTC. Amino acids: CASSQLAGGPDEQFF. Supplemented by reference TRBV18 and TRBJ2-1, the full variable domain reads NAGVMQNPRHLVRRRGQEARLRCSPMKGHSHVYWYRQLPEEGLKFMVYLQKENIIDESGMPKERFSAEFPKEGPSILRIQQVVRGDSAAYFCASSQLAGGPDEQFFGPGTRLTVL.

In this sample, this clonotype turned up many times. The chain has TRBV20-1 and TRBJ2-7, with 12 bases fitting TRBD1. The CDR3 is made up of 14 amino acids. Trimming cost V 6 bases and J 3 bases; bases outside gene matches: 6. CDR1 is DFQATT and CDR2 is SNEGSKA in the germline V gene (reference sequence). The CDR3 loop is CSASGTGGFYEQYF. The CDR3 bases are TGCAGTGCCTCCGGGACAGGGGGCTTCTACGAGCAGTACTTC.

This clonotype was seen only a few times. A much larger clone differs from this one at a single base, so this may be a read error. In DNA, the CDR3 is TGTGCCAGCAGCCATGGGGAGCGGCACTATGGCACAGATACGAAGTATTTT. Amino acid sequence: CASSHGERHYGTDTKYF. The chain couples TRBV27 to TRBJ2-3, with a possible D match to TRBD2 (5 bases). CDR3 length: 17 amino acids. CDR1 MNHEY and CDR2 SMNVEV come from the germline V gene (reference sequence).

This clonotype occurred many times. The gene calls are TRBV14 and TRBJ2-5; 11 bases align to TRBD2. CDR1 SGHDN and CDR2 FVKESK come from the germline V gene. The CDR3 runs to 15 residues. V lost 1 base to trimming and J lost 13 bases; unmatched junction nucleotides: 11. The CDR3 DNA sequence: TGTGCCAGCAGCCAAGGAATACTAGCGGGAGAAGCAGCGTACTTC. Protein product: CASSQGILAGEAAYF. Using reference TRBV14 and TRBJ2-5 for the parts outside the CDR3, the full variable domain is EAGVTQFPSHSVIEKGQTVTLRCDPISGHDNLYWYRRVMGKEIKFLLHFVKESKQDESGMPNNRFLAERTGGTYSTLKVQPAELEDSGVYFCASSQGILAGEAAYFGPGTRLLVL.

This clonotype was counted at least ten times. V is TRBV7-6 and J is TRBJ2-6, with D maybe TRBD1 (6 bases). CDR1 and CDR2 (germline): SGHVS, FNYEAQ. V was pared by 5 bases and J by 7 bases, with 15 bases between. The CDR3 contains 15 residues. CDR3 in amino acids: CASSLQGFGANVLTF. The CDR3 DNA reads as TGTGCCAGCAGCCTACAGGGTTTTGGTGCCAACGTCCTGACTTTC.

This clonotype was recorded many times. The chain joins TRBV7-9 to TRBJ1-3, with D uncertain. This CDR3 contains 13 residues. Trimming took off 1 base at V and 4 bases at J, with 5 bases between the two ends. Per germline, CDR1 SEHNR and CDR2 FQNEAQ (reference sequence). CDR3 sequence (DNA): TGTGCCAGCAGCTTAGGAGTGGGAAACACCATATATTTT. Its protein is CASSLGVGNTIYF.

The V and J genes are TRBV28 and TRBJ1-1; no firm D call. The V gene lost 6 bases and the J gene lost 1 base, with 12 bases spanning the gap. Germline CDR1 reads MDHEN; CDR2 reads SYDVKM. The CDR3 consists of 14 residues. The CDR3 sequence: CASSEPKANTEAFF. CDR3 bases: TGTGCCAGCAGCGAGCCAAAGGCGAACACTGAAGCTTTCTTT.

This clonotype was counted many times. The chain has TRBV20-1 and TRBJ2-5, with unresolved D. Deletions cut 7 bases from V and 5 bases from J, with 20 bases between. From germline, CDR1 is DFQATT and CDR2 SNEGSKA (reference sequence). The CDR3 extends over 14 amino acids. The DNA for the CDR3 is TGCAGTGGATGGGGTTTTGAAGTTGGTGAGACCCAGTACTTC. It specifies CSGWGFEVGETQYF.

This clonotype turned up a few times. The chain carries TRBV20-1 and TRBJ2-2; the D is unclear. V was shortened by 5 bases and J by 1 base, with 17 bases between the two germline ends. Germline V CDR1 and CDR2: DFQATT, SNEGSKA (reference sequence). This CDR3 spans 16 amino acids. CDR3 protein: CSAWESDGLNTGELFF. The CDR3 DNA is TGCAGTGCTTGGGAATCTGACGGGCTGAACACCGGGGAGCTGTTTTTT.

The table lists this clonotype with many counts. The CDR3 sequence: CASSFSYYGYTF. In DNA form, the CDR3 reads TGTGCCAGCAGTTTTAGCTACTATGGCTACACCTTC. The V call is TRBV12-3 or TRBV12-4, the J call TRBJ1-2; D unresolved. V shed 3 bases and J shed 3 bases, with 5 bases lying between them. The CDR3 length is 12 residues.

This clonotype turned up a few times. The rearrangement joins TRBV5-5 to TRBJ1-3; D might be TRBD1 (5 bases). This CDR3 spans 14 amino acids. Trimming took 3 bases from V and 12 from J, leaving 19 bases between them. CDR1 is SGHKS, CDR2 YYEKEE, per germline (reference sequence). DNA of the CDR3: TGTGCCAGCAGCTCGGGACCGTCTGGAAAAAACATATATTTT. Residues: CASSSGPSGKNIYF.

This clonotype came up many times. This chain links TRBV12-3 or TRBV12-4 with TRBJ2-5; TRBD2 might be the D (6 bases). Trimming took off 3 bases at V and 7 bases at J, with 18 bases between the two ends. This CDR3 is built from 15 residues. The CDR3 DNA is TGTGCCAGCAGTTTCCAGGCCGCGGGGAGCCGGACCCAGTACTTC. It codes for CASSFQAAGSRTQYF.

This clonotype was detected many times. This chain connects TRBV3-1 to TRBJ2-6; TRBD2 might be the D (5 bases). Trimming cost V 0 bases and J 0 bases, with 18 bases left between them. The CDR3 has 20 amino acids. CDR1 and CDR2 (germline): LGHDT, YNNKEL (reference sequence). This CDR3 reads CASSQDLVWARGSGANVLTF. The CDR3 bases are TGTGCCAGCAGCCAAGATTTGGTGTGGGCCCGGGGCTCTGGGGCCAACGTCCTGACTTTC.

This clonotype was seen repeatedly, ten times or more. The chain links TRBV10-2 to TRBJ2-7, with 8 bases lining up with TRBD1. There are 13 residues in the CDR3. V trimming: 6 bases; J trimming: 3 bases; junction bases outside the gene matches: 4. Germline V gene data show CDR1 as WSHSY and CDR2 as SAAADI. CDR3 sequence (DNA): TGCGCCAGCAGGGGGACAGGTAGCTACGAGCAGTACTTC. Amino acid sequence: CASRGTGSYEQYF.